The 28 T cell receptor beta chains presented below share a single source sample, sequenced in a study of T cells in Graves' hyperthyroidism and ophthalmopathy (dated by TCRdb to about 2019). The receptor library was made with multiplex PCR. Instrument on record: Illumina HiSeq 2000. The TCR beta CDR3 regions were amplified from RNA transcripts. The first round of RT-PCR for the TCR CDR3 was performed with the HTBI primer set and the Qiagen OneStep RT-PCR kit. The raw public reads went through TCRdb reprocessing: fastp at Q25, MiXCR clone calling, in-frame beta chains kept. Rows with one shared CDR3 protein collapse into an entry with the most common genes and DNA. This sample holds 300,000 to 400,000 distinct CDR3 sequences; under 25% were observed only once. Around half of the sample lies in the top ten. Sample: blood. The receptor set was obtained from a woman aged 45-59 years with Graves' hyperthyroidism.

This clonotype occurred many times. The rearrangement uses TRBV30 and TRBJ2-1; D remains unclear. V dropped 2 bases and J dropped 7 bases, with 15 bases sitting between them. The CDR3 contains 14 residues. Germline V gives CDR1 GTSNPN, CDR2 SVGIG (reference sequence). CDR3 bases: TGTGCCTGGAGTAGGCCGCAGCTACGGAATGAGCAGTTCTTC. Amino acid sequence: CAWSRPQLRNEQFF.

The chain has TRBV4-1 and TRBJ1-5; 9 nucleotides match TRBD1. The CDR3 length is 14 residues. J gave up 6 bases and V 5 bases, and 5 bases lay outside the gene matches. Germline CDR1 MGHRA, CDR2 YSYEKL. The CDR3 DNA sequence: TGCGCCAGCAGCATACCGGGACAGGGTCAGCCCCAGCATTTT. Translating gives CASSIPGQGQPQHF.

This clonotype was found many times. V and J are TRBV5-1 and TRBJ1-2, with D perhaps TRBD1 (6 bases). Germline-derived CDR1 and CDR2 are SGHRS and YFSETQ. This CDR3 contains 16 residues. Trimming left V 0 bases short and J 4 bases short, with 16 bases between. Here the CDR3 reads CASSLVEDSSIYGYTF. CDR3 bases: TGCGCCAGCAGCTTGGTTGAGGACAGCTCGATCTATGGCTACACCTTC.

A note on this clonotype: Just one base apart from a much larger clone, this may be a read error. This chain uses TRBV5-5 with TRBJ1-5; no clear D gene. The CDR3 consists of 14 residues. Germline V gives CDR1 SGHKS, CDR2 YYEKEE (reference sequence). The CDR3 reads CASGLGHSNQPQHF. Here the CDR3 DNA reads TGTGCCAGCGGCTTGGGCCATAGCAATCAGCCCCAGCATTTT. The full variable domain, in which reference TRBV5-5 and TRBJ1-5 provide the parts outside the CDR3, is DAGVTQSPTHLIKTRGQQVTLRCSPISGHKSVSWYQQVLGQGPQFIFQYYEKEERGRGNFPDRFSARQFPNYSSELNVNALLLGDSALYLCASGLGHSNQPQHFGDGTRLSIL.

The V and J genes are TRBV7-9 and TRBJ1-3; tentatively, D is TRBD1 (6 bases). Trimming stripped 7 bases from V and 0 bases from J, with 16 bases between. The CDR3 consists of 16 residues. Per germline, CDR1 SEHNR and CDR2 FQNEAQ (reference sequence). This chain's CDR3 is CASTMTGQLSGNTIYF. The DNA of the CDR3 is TGTGCCAGCACTATGACAGGCCAACTCTCTGGAAACACCATATATTTT.

Regarding this clonotype: A single base separates this from a much larger clone, so it may be a read error. The chain couples TRBV28 to TRBJ1-4; 7 nucleotides line up with TRBD1. CDR3 length: 15 residues. CDR1 and CDR2 (germline): MDHEN, SYDVKM. The V and J ends lost 3 bases and 10 bases, in that order; junction bases with no gene match: 11. CDR3: CASSLPGTDGGKLFF. As DNA, the CDR3 is TGTGCCAGCAGTTTGCCCGGGACAGATGGTGGAAAACTGTTTTTT.

The table lists this clonotype with many counts. The gene calls are TRBV5-1 and TRBJ2-1, with D maybe TRBD1 (7 bases). Germline V CDR1 and CDR2: SGHRS, YFSETQ. CDR3 length: 17 amino acids. The V gene lost 4 bases and the J gene lost 4 bases, with 21 bases spanning the gap. CDR3 nucleotides: TGCGCCAGCAGCCACCCAAAGGGCGGGACAGAGTACAATGAGCAGTTCTTC. As protein: CASSHPKGGTEYNEQFF.

This clonotype turned up a few times. V and J are TRBV18 and TRBJ2-3, with a weak D call TRBD2 (5 bases). Looked up from germline, CDR1 is KGHSH and CDR2 is LQKENI. CDR3 length equals 14 residues. The V end lost 2 bases, the J end lost 4 bases, and 10 bases lay between the germline ends. The CDR3 region is CASSPKLRADTQYF. Written as DNA, the CDR3 is TGTGCCAGCTCACCAAAATTGAGGGCAGATACGCAGTATTTT. The variable domain in full, with the rest retrieved from reference TRBV18 and TRBJ2-3, is NAGVMQNPRHLVRRRGQEARLRCSPMKGHSHVYWYRQLPEEGLKFMVYLQKENIIDESGMPKERFSAEFPKEGPSILRIQQVVRGDSAAYFCASSPKLRADTQYFGPGTRLTVL.

This clonotype was picked up a small number of times. The chain employs TRBV18 and TRBJ2-7; maybe TRBD2 (5 bases). CDR1 and CDR2 (germline): KGHSH, LQKENI. V lost 0 bases and J lost 6, with 18 bases in between. CDR3 length: 16 amino acids. CDR3 nucleotides: TGTGCCAGCTCACCACCGTTCGCCGGGAAGTCCCCCGAGCAGTACTTC. It specifies CASSPPFAGKSPEQYF.

This clonotype was detected many times. V and J are TRBV28 and TRBJ2-1; possibly TRBD1 or TRBD2 for D (5 bases each). The CDR3 has 15 amino acids. Germline CDR1 MDHEN, CDR2 SYDVKM. Trimming pared 3 bases from V and 4 bases from J, leaving 13 bases between. The CDR3 sequence is CASSFGRAGYNEQFF. The CDR3 nucleotides read TGTGCCAGCAGTTTCGGCAGGGCGGGTTACAATGAGCAGTTCTTC. Full variable domain (rest looked up from reference TRBV28 and TRBJ2-1): DVKVTQSSRYLVKRTGEKVFLECVQDMDHENMFWYRQDPGLGLRLIYFSYDVKMKEKGDIPEGYSVSREKKERFSLILESASTNQTSMYLCASSFGRAGYNEQFFGPGTRLTVL.

A remark on this clonotype: At one boundary the junction diverges from the germline segment, which might be a read error. V gene TRBV28 combines with J gene TRBJ2-2, with 9 nucleotides matching TRBD1. This CDR3 region has 15 residues. Germline lookup yields CDR1 MDHEN and CDR2 SYDVKM. The CDR3 DNA reads as TGCGCCAGCAGTCGGACAGGGGACCCCACCGGGGAGCTGTTTTTT. Amino acids: CASSRTGDPTGELFF. The full variable domain, with the rest looked up from reference TRBV28 and TRBJ2-2, is DVKVTQSSRYLVKRTGEKVFLECVQDMDHENMFWYRQDPGLGLRLIYFSYDVKMKEKGDIPEGYSVSREKKERFSLILESASTNQTSMYLCASSRTGDPTGELFFGEGSRLTVL.

This clonotype appeared many times. This sequence joins TRBV6-1 and TRBJ2-3, with 13 bases that match TRBD2. This CDR3 region has 15 residues. Trimming cost V 6 bases and J 3 bases; bases outside gene matches: 3. Germline lookup yields CDR1 MNHNS and CDR2 SASEGT. CDR3 protein: CASRRGLAGTDTQYF. CDR3 in DNA: TGTGCCAGCAGGAGGGGACTAGCGGGAACAGATACGCAGTATTTT.

This clonotype has just a few counts. The chain couples TRBV18 to TRBJ1-1, with a possible D match to TRBD1 (6 bases). This CDR3 region has 17 residues. Germline CDR1 is KGHSH and CDR2 is LQKENI. V lost 4 bases, J lost 6 bases, and 24 bases lay in between. Written as DNA, the CDR3 is TGTGCCAGCTCACTCAAAAGGGACACTCGCGGGATGGCTGAAGCTTTCTTT. It translates to CASSLKRDTRGMAEAFF.

Concerning this clonotype: A much larger clone differs by one base, so this may be a read error. The rearrangement uses TRBV11-2 and TRBJ2-1; a possible D gene is TRBD2 (5 bases). The V and J ends lost 4 bases and 8 bases respectively, with 15 bases between them. Germline V gene lookup returns CDR1 SGHAT and CDR2 FQNNGV. This CDR3 comprises 14 residues. The DNA of the CDR3 is TGTGCCAGCAGCTCGTCGACTATTAGGGATGAGCAGTTCTTC. It yields the protein CASSSSTIRDEQFF. The whole variable domain, remainder taken from reference TRBV11-2 and TRBJ2-1, is EAGVAQSPRYKIIEKRQSVAFWCNPISGHATLYWYQQILGQGPKLLIQFQNNGVVDDSQLPKDRFSAERLKGVDSTLKIQPAKLEDSAVYLCASSSSTIRDEQFFGPGTRLTVL.

The V and J genes are TRBV6-1 and TRBJ1-2; 9 bases are a match to TRBD1. This CDR3 contains 14 residues. CDR1 is MNHNS and CDR2 is SASEGT in the germline V gene. The trim removed 8 bases at V and 6 bases at J, leaving 10 bases unmatched. The CDR3 DNA reads as TGTGCCAGCCTGGATAACAGGGGGCTGGATGGCTACACCTTC. Its translation is CASLDNRGLDGYTF.

A few counts support this clonotype. The chain employs TRBV12-5 and TRBJ1-1; D gene uncertain. Germline lookup yields CDR1 LGHNT and CDR2 FRNRAP. CDR3 length equals 14 residues. Deletions cut 1 base from V and 1 base from J, with 7 bases between. For the CDR3, the DNA is TGTGCTAGTGGTTTGGGAGGGTCGAACACTGAAGCTTTCTTT. Amino acids: CASGLGGSNTEAFF.

Only a few counts were recorded for this clonotype. The chain combines TRBV20-1 with TRBJ2-7; D is possibly TRBD1 or TRBD2 (6 bases each). The CDR3 is 14 amino acids. Germline-derived CDR1 and CDR2 are DFQATT and SNEGSKA (reference sequence). V dropped 4 bases and J dropped 3 bases, with 16 bases sitting between them. Here the CDR3 DNA reads TGCAGTGCTAAAAGGGGGGCAGGTGACTACGAGCAGTACTTC. This codes for CSAKRGAGDYEQYF.

This clonotype has just one count. The germline gene is not matched at one end of the junction; a read error may be the cause. The rearrangement uses TRBV10-3 and TRBJ2-1, with a tentative D call TRBD2 (5 bases). This CDR3 is 13 amino acids long. CDR1 and CDR2 from the germline V gene are ENHRY and SYGVKD. As DNA, the CDR3 is TGTGCCATCAGTGTGGGAGACTACCATGAGCAGTTCTTC. Its translation: CAISVGDYHEQFF.

The rearrangement links TRBV28 to TRBJ2-5, with 7 bases identical to TRBD2. CDR3 length: 16 residues. Germline V gene lookup returns CDR1 MDHEN and CDR2 SYDVKM. V lost 6 bases, J lost 4 bases, and 14 bases stayed unmatched. CDR3 nucleotides: TGTGCCAGCAGCAACCCCAAGCGGGGAAATGGAGAGACCCAGTACTTC. This translates into CASSNPKRGNGETQYF.

This clonotype was counted many times. V gene TRBV2 combines with J gene TRBJ2-3; the D is unclear. The germline V gene has CDR1 SNHLY and CDR2 FYNNEI. The length of the CDR3 is 14 residues. V lost 4 bases and J 1 base, leaving 9 bases between the germline ends. In DNA form, the CDR3 reads TGTGCCAGCAGTGTGACAAAAGGCACAGATACGCAGTATTTT. Its protein is CASSVTKGTDTQYF.

Ten or more counts support this clonotype. CDR3 residues: CASSLRGEVNTEAFF. In DNA form, the CDR3 reads TGTGCCAGCAGTTTACGGGGTGAGGTGAACACTGAAGCTTTCTTT. The chain uses TRBV12-3 or TRBV12-4 and TRBJ1-1; D not resolved. The CDR3 spans 15 residues. V lost 2 bases and J 0 bases, leaving 10 bases between the germline ends.

This chain connects TRBV20-1 to TRBJ1-2, with 9 bases identical to TRBD1. Germline values: CDR1 DFQATT, CDR2 SNEGSKA (reference sequence). The CDR3 extends over 14 amino acids. The J segment lost 3 bases and the V segment lost 7 bases, leaving 9 bases of the junction unmatched. In nucleotides, the CDR3 is TGCAGTGAAAGTGGGCGGACAGGGGACTATGGCTACACCTTC. Its protein is CSESGRTGDYGYTF.

There are many counts of this clonotype. V and J are TRBV6-5 and TRBJ1-5; no firm D call. CDR3 length: 14 residues. CDR1 is MNHEY, CDR2 SVGAGI, per germline. V dropped 2 bases and J dropped 6 bases, with 11 bases sitting between them. This CDR3 reads CASSYPEMGQPQHF. The CDR3 coding sequence is TGTGCCAGCAGTTACCCGGAAATGGGTCAGCCCCAGCATTTT.

The sample holds a few counts of this clonotype. The CDR3 bases are TGTGCCAGCAGTACCGGTGGGGCGAGGGAGCAGTTCTTC. It translates to CASSTGGAREQFF. The chain carries TRBV6-2 or TRBV6-3 and TRBJ2-1; the D gene is possibly TRBD1 (5 bases). Germline CDR1 MNHEY, CDR2 SVGEGT. The length of the CDR3 is 13 residues. Trimming cost V 5 bases and J 10 bases, with 15 bases left between them.

About this clonotype: The junction does not match germline at one end; this may be a read error. The CDR3 loop is CVSSSRTGDGYTF. Written as DNA, the CDR3 is TGTGTCAGCAGCTCAAGGACAGGTGATGGCTACACCTTC. The rearrangement joins TRBV7-9 to TRBJ1-2; 7 bases match TRBD1. This CDR3 region has 13 residues. Per the germline V gene, CDR1 is SEHNR and CDR2 is FQNEAQ (reference sequence).

This clonotype was seen more than once but under ten times. The V call is TRBV5-1, the J call TRBJ1-1; D unclear. V gave up 0 bases and J gave up 1 base, with 13 bases separating them. The germline CDR1 and CDR2 sequences are SGHRS and YFSETQ. The CDR3 sequence is 16 residues long. CDR3 DNA sequence: TGCGCCAGCAGCTTGGAACGTCAGAGACAGAACACTGAAGCTTTCTTT. Translated: CASSLERQRQNTEAFF.

The table lists this clonotype with a few counts. The CDR3: CASTFSSGGAADTQYF. CDR3 coding DNA: TGTGCCAGCACCTTCTCTAGCGGGGGGGCCGCAGATACGCAGTATTTT. V gene TRBV6-1 combines with J gene TRBJ2-3, with 12 bases that match TRBD2. The CDR3 length is 16 residues. The germline CDR1 and CDR2 sequences are MNHNS and SASEGT. J gave up 4 bases and V 7 bases, and 9 bases lay outside the gene matches.

The chain carries TRBV15 and TRBJ1-5; TRBD1 might be the D (5 bases). Trimming removed 0 bases from V and 0 bases from J, with 9 bases in between. There are 16 residues in the CDR3. CDR1 and CDR2 from the germline V gene are LNHNV and YYDKDF (reference sequence). The CDR3 sequence is CATSRDSGGSNQPQHF. Written as DNA, the CDR3 is TGTGCCACCAGCAGAGATTCCGGGGGTAGCAATCAGCCCCAGCATTTT.